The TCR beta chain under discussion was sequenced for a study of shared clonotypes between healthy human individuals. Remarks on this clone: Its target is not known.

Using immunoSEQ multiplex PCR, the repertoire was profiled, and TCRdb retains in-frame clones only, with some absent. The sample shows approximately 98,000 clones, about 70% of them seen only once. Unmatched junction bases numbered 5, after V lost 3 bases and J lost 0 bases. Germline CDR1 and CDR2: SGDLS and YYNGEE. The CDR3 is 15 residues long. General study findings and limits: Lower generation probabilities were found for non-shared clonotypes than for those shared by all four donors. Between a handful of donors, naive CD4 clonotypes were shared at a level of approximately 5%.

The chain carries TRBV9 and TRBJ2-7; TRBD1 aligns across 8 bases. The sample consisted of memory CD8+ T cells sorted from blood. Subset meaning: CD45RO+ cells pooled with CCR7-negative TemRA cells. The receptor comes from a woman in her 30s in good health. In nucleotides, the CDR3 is TGTGCCAGCAGCGCGGGACAGGTTCCCTCCTACGAGCAGTACTTC. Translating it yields CASSAGQVPSYEQYF.